The rows below give T cell receptor beta chains drawn from one sample of a study of radiotherapy plus CTLA-4 blockade in lung cancer. Only in-frame clones appear in the TCRdb table, and some are missing; sequencing was by immunoSEQ multiplex PCR. The sample has about 45,000 clones, over 55% seen once. The material sequenced was peripheral blood, taken from a patient treated with radiotherapy plus ipilimumab. These receptors were taken from a human donor with non-small cell lung cancer who had a partial response to radiotherapy plus ipilimumab. Each CDR3 is given with its conserved first and last residue. A D gene is named only where the DNA matches it firmly. The size entry is marked missing in some rows and otherwise reads once, few, many or a size class.

d_gene: .
v_gene: TRBV7-2
j_gene: TRBJ2-1
abundance: many
CDR3aa: CASSFERNEQFF

d_gene: TRBD2
v_gene: TRBV5-1
j_gene: TRBJ2-5
abundance: .
CDR3aa: CASTREGSSGAQETQYF

d_gene: TRBD2
v_gene: TRBV4-2
j_gene: TRBJ2-7
abundance: .
CDR3aa: CAVGGLYEQYF

d_gene: .
v_gene: TRBV7-2
j_gene: TRBJ2-5
abundance: few
CDR3aa: CASSLLPMGGTQYF

d_gene: .
v_gene: TRBV6-5
j_gene: TRBJ1-2
abundance: .
CDR3aa: CASSEIAERGYTF

d_gene: .
v_gene: TRBV30
j_gene: TRBJ1-1
abundance: .
CDR3aa: CAWSSRIEAFF

d_gene: TRBD2
v_gene: TRBV2
j_gene: TRBJ2-1
abundance: .
CDR3aa: CASSVHKREVNNEQFF

d_gene: .
v_gene: TRBV12-5
j_gene: TRBJ2-7
abundance: .
CDR3aa: CASALGGDISYEQYF

d_gene: TRBD1
v_gene: TRBV6-5
j_gene: TRBJ1-2
abundance: .
CDR3aa: CASSRRDRDYGYTF

d_gene: .
v_gene: TRBV5-6
j_gene: TRBJ1-2
abundance: .
CDR3aa: CASSFRGQYGYTF

d_gene: .
v_gene: TRBV6-6
j_gene: TRBJ1-2
abundance: .
CDR3aa: CASSYGRDYGYTF

d_gene: .
v_gene: TRBV30
j_gene: TRBJ1-5
abundance: few
CDR3aa: CAWSPPNSRLNQPQHF

d_gene: .
v_gene: TRBV7-8
j_gene: TRBJ1-5
abundance: .
CDR3aa: CASSLEGQPQHF

d_gene: TRBD2
v_gene: TRBV2
j_gene: TRBJ2-3
abundance: .
CDR3aa: CASSTTSRGTDTQYF

d_gene: .
v_gene: TRBV7-9
j_gene: TRBJ1-5
abundance: .
CDR3aa: CASSLGPSNQPQHF

d_gene: .
v_gene: TRBV7-2
j_gene: TRBJ1-6
abundance: few
CDR3aa: CASSLAIGQEAPLHF

d_gene: TRBD1
v_gene: TRBV15
j_gene: TRBJ2-4
abundance: once
CDR3aa: CATSRGRQGVDIQYF

d_gene: TRBD1
v_gene: TRBV4-1
j_gene: TRBJ2-7
abundance: .
CDR3aa: CASSQADRGTYEQYF

d_gene: .
v_gene: TRBV25-1
j_gene: TRBJ2-6
abundance: once
CDR3aa: CASSEVVETSGANVLTF

d_gene: .
v_gene: TRBV11-3
j_gene: TRBJ2-1
abundance: .
CDR3aa: CASSLGPDTDGENEQFF

d_gene: TRBD2
v_gene: TRBV11-3
j_gene: TRBJ2-3
abundance: once
CDR3aa: CASSSGLAGTTDTQYF

d_gene: TRBD1
v_gene: TRBV4-1
j_gene: TRBJ1-1
abundance: .
CDR3aa: CASSQGQLNTEAFF

d_gene: TRBD1
v_gene: TRBV7-9
j_gene: TRBJ2-3
abundance: .
CDR3aa: CASIQQGSTDTQYF

d_gene: TRBD2
v_gene: TRBV2
j_gene: TRBJ2-5
abundance: .
CDR3aa: CASSEKGLVRETQYF

d_gene: TRBD1
v_gene: TRBV19
j_gene: TRBJ1-4
abundance: many
CDR3aa: CASSTPGQGSAIAF

d_gene: .
v_gene: TRBV5-1
j_gene: TRBJ1-6
abundance: few
CDR3aa: CASSLSPTGFENSPLHF

d_gene: .
v_gene: TRBV6-1
j_gene: TRBJ2-7
abundance: .
CDR3aa: CASKRRGYSYEQYF

d_gene: .
v_gene: TRBV7-2
j_gene: TRBJ2-3
abundance: .
CDR3aa: CASSNGDADTQYF

d_gene: .
v_gene: TRBV28
j_gene: TRBJ2-5
abundance: .
CDR3aa: CASSSQGSETQYF

d_gene: TRBD2
v_gene: TRBV9
j_gene: TRBJ2-1
abundance: few
CDR3aa: CASSVDTAGGYNEQFF

d_gene: TRBD2
v_gene: TRBV5-4
j_gene: TRBJ2-5
abundance: .
CDR3aa: CASSTGTSGGVGETQYF

d_gene: TRBD1
v_gene: TRBV6-5
j_gene: TRBJ2-2
abundance: .
CDR3aa: CASLKDRAVAGELFF

d_gene: .
v_gene: TRBV6-1
j_gene: TRBJ1-1
abundance: few
CDR3aa: CASSRVIAEAFF